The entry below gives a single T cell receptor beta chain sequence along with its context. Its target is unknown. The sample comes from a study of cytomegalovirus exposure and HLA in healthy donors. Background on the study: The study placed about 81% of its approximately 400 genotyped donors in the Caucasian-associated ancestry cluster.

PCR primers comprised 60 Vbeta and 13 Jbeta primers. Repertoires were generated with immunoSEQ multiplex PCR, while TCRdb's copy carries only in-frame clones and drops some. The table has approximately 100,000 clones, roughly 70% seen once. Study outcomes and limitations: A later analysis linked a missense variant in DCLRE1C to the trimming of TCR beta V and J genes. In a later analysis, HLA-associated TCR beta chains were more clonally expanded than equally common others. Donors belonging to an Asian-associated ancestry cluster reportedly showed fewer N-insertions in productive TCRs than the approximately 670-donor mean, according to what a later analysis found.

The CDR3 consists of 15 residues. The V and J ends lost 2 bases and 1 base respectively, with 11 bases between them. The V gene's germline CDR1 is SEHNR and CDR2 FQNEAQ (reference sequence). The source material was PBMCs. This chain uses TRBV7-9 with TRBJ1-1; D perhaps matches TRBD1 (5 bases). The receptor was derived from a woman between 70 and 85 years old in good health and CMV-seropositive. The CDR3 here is CASSLRGDGNTEAFF. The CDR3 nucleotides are TGTGCCAGCAGCTTACGGGGGGATGGGAACACTGAAGCTTTCTTT.